These T cell receptor beta chains were read from a single sample in a study of blood T cell repertoires in COVID-19. The table came from immunoSEQ multiplex PCR; TCRdb's copy has only in-frame clones and leaves some out. Of approximately 140,000 clones in the sample, about nine tenths were seen once. Material: peripheral blood. The receptors here all came from a man aged 80 or over with acute or convalescent COVID-19. CDR3s leave out the opening cysteine and the closing phenylalanine or tryptophan. Clone size is shown for a subset of rows, as once, few, many or a class of expanded clone.

CDR3aa | j_gene | abundance | v_gene
ASSLVTANTGELF | TRBJ2-2 | once | TRBV5-1
ASSPRSGYYNEQF | TRBJ2-1 | - | TRBV7-6
ASSRGLANTDYGYT | TRBJ1-2 | few | TRBV5-6
SVDPQNQETQY | TRBJ2-5 | - | TRBV29-1
ASSTTSGSPGEQF | TRBJ2-1 | - | TRBV18
ASSEIWDSRYGYT | TRBJ1-2 | few | TRBV6-1
ASSQVLTGRNEKLF | TRBJ1-4 | - | TRBV4-1
ASTGTGGYGYT | TRBJ1-2 | - | TRBV6-5
AITEQRNYGYT | TRBJ1-2 | - | TRBV10-3
ASSLDQRDGYT | TRBJ1-2 | - | TRBV5-1
ASSVGTTSYEQY | TRBJ2-7 | once | TRBV5-1
ASSDQGAVYNEQF | TRBJ2-1 | - | TRBV6-2/TRBV6-3
ASQGAYEQY | TRBJ2-7 | - | TRBV2
ASTPRVQGTDTQY | TRBJ2-3 | - | TRBV27
ASSLARGLDYGYT | TRBJ1-2 | - | TRBV5-1
ASGIWGQPQH | TRBJ1-5 | - | TRBV27
ASSSGQENIQY | TRBJ2-4 | - | TRBV3-1/TRBV3-2
ASSISGAGGNSPLH | TRBJ1-6 | - | TRBV19
ASSLFNEQY | TRBJ2-7 | - | TRBV5-6
SGGGDTQY | TRBJ2-3 | - | TRBV29-1
ASSERANYGYT | TRBJ1-2 | - | TRBV25-1
ASSLETGRVNEQF | TRBJ2-1 | - | TRBV5-1
ATSDFAGAEAF | TRBJ1-1 | once | TRBV24-1
ASSPAGQGATSGELF | TRBJ2-2 | once | TRBV18
ASSGGGRSPGIYEQY | TRBJ2-7 | - | TRBV28
ASRAGYPPYGYT | TRBJ1-2 | - | TRBV25-1
ATSDPNRVDGYT | TRBJ1-2 | - | TRBV24-1
ASSDTGTGSSYEQY | TRBJ2-7 | - | TRBV6-1
ASSLDPDNYEQY | TRBJ2-7 | - | TRBV5-1
ASSQERTADYEQY | TRBJ2-7 | - | TRBV4-1
ASSPRRTNEKLF | TRBJ1-4 | - | TRBV7-9
ATSDSQGSNTEAF | TRBJ1-1 | - | TRBV24-1
ASSLSEGKTGVSQETQY | TRBJ2-5 | - | TRBV7-9
ASINYGTSGTTEQF | TRBJ2-1 | - | TRBV7-9
ASSLDSGGNTIY | TRBJ1-3 | - | TRBV9
ASSNKPGTGAITWNSPLH | TRBJ1-6 | - | TRBV19
ASSLLTGGPYEQY | TRBJ2-7 | - | TRBV7-2
ASSQVAGVTYEQY | TRBJ2-7 | - | TRBV4-1
ASSLSAGLQETQY | TRBJ2-5 | - | TRBV7-2
ASSPRQRNTEAF | TRBJ1-1 | - | TRBV5-1
ASSPGQGRNYGYT | TRBJ1-2 | - | TRBV28
ASSLLQGTDTQY | TRBJ2-3 | - | TRBV5-5
ASSPEGGQETQY | TRBJ2-5 | - | TRBV18
ASMSGGASGEQY | TRBJ2-7 | - | TRBV6-5
ASSASVGTGTDTQY | TRBJ2-3 | few | TRBV25-1
ASRLGQGVSPLH | TRBJ1-6 | - | TRBV5-8